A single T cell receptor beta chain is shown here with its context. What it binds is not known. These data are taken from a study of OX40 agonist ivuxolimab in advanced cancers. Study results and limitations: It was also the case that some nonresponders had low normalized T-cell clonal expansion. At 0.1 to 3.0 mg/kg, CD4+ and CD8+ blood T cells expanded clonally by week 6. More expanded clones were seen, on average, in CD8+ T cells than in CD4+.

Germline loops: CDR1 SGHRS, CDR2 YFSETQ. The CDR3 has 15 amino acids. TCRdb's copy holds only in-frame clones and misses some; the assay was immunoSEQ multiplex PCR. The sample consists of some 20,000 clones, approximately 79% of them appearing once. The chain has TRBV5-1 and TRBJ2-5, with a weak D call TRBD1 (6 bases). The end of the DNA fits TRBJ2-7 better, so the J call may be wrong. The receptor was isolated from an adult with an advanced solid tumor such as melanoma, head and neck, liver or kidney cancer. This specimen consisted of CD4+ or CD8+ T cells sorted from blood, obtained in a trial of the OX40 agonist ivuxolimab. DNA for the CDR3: TGCGCCAGCAGCTTGGAGACAGGAACGACGTACGAGCAGTACTTC. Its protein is CASSLETGTTYEQYF.